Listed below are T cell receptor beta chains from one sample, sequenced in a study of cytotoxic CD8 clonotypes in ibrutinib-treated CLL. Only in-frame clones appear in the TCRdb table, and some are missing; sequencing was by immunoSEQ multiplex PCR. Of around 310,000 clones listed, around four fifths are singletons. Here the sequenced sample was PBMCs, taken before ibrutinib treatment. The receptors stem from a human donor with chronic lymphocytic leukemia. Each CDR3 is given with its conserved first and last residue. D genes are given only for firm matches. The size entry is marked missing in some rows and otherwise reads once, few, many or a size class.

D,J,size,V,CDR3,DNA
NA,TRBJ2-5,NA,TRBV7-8,CASRFRFEETQYF,TGTGCCAGCAGATTCAGGTTTGAAGAGACCCAGTACTTC
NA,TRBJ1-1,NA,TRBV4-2,CASSQESPGLGLPQDTEAFF,TGTGCCAGCAGCCAAGAGTCGCCGGGCTTAGGACTGCCCCAGGACACTGAAGCTTTCTTT
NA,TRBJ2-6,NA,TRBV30,CAWSRSPSSSGANVLTF,TGTGCCTGGAGTCGTTCCCCCAGCAGCTCTGGGGCCAACGTCCTGACTTTC
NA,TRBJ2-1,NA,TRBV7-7,CASSSAPSSYNEQFF,TGTGCCAGCAGCTCAGCCCCGAGCTCCTACAATGAGCAGTTCTTC
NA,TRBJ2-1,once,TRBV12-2,CASRLFFWSSYNEQFF,TGTGCAAGTCGCTTATTCTTCTGGAGCTCCTACAATGAGCAGTTCTTC
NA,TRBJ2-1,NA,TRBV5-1,CASSTRGAPSSYNEQFF,TGCGCCAGCAGCACCCGAGGGGCGCCTAGCTCCTACAATGAGCAGTTCTTC
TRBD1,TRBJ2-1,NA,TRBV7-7,CASSLTGAVNEQFF,TGTGCCAGCAGCCTCACAGGGGCCGTCAATGAGCAGTTCTTC
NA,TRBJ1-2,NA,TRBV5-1,CASSLEAAPANGYTF,TGCGCCAGCAGCTTGGAGGCCGCCCCCGCTAATGGCTACACCTTC
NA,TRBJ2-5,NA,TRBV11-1,CASSLGPGPQETQYF,TGTGCCAGCAGTTTAGGACCGGGACCACAAGAGACCCAGTACTTC
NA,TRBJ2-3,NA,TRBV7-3,CASSLTPTQGTARTDTQYF,TGTGCCAGCAGCTTAACACCCACACAGGGAACAGCCCGAACAGATACGCAGTATTTT
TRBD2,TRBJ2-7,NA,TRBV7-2,CASSLASGYIYEQYF,TGTGCCAGCAGCTTAGCTAGCGGGTATATCTACGAGCAGTACTTC
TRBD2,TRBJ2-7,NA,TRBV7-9,CASSQVASGPNSYEQYF,TGTGCCAGCAGCCAGGTGGCTAGCGGGCCGAACTCCTACGAGCAGTACTTC
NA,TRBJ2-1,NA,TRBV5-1,CASSLATVDEQFF,TGCGCCAGCAGCTTGGCTACAGTCGATGAGCAGTTCTTC
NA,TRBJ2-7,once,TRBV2,CASSEEGSRPSEQYF,TGTGCCAGCAGTGAAGAAGGATCCAGGCCCAGCGAGCAGTACTTC
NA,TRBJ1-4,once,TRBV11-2,CASSPGTRRGEKLFF,TGTGCCAGCAGCCCGGGGACGCGAAGGGGGGAAAAACTGTTTTTT
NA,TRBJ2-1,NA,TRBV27,CASSLLGQMQYNEQFF,TGTGCCAGCAGTTTACTCGGACAGATGCAGTACAATGAGCAGTTCTTC
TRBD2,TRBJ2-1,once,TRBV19,CASSKGLAWDEQFF,TGTGCCAGTAGTAAGGGACTAGCGTGGGATGAGCAGTTCTTC
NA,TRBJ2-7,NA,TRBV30,CAWSVQASEQYF,TGTGCCTGGAGTGTACAGGCTTCTGAGCAGTACTTC
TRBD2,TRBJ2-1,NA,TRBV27,CASSHLGTGGGNEQFF,TGTGCCAGCAGCCACCTGGGGACGGGAGGGGGCAATGAGCAGTTCTTC
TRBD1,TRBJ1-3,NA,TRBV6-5,CASSPTGSGGNTIYF,TGTGCCAGCAGCCCGACAGGGTCTGGTGGAAACACCATATATTTT
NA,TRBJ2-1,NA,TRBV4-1,CASSQGGVGDEQFF,TGCGCCAGCAGCCAAGGTGGGGTGGGTGATGAGCAGTTCTTC
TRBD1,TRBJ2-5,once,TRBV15,CATSREGQNQETQYF,TGTGCCACCAGCAGAGAGGGACAGAACCAAGAGACCCAGTACTTC
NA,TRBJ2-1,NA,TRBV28,CASRRTRDEQFF,TGTGCCAGCAGGCGGACTCGGGATGAGCAGTTCTTC
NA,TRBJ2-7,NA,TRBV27,CASNTGGKSYEQYF,TGTGCCAGCAATACGGGGGGCAAATCCTACGAGCAGTACTTC
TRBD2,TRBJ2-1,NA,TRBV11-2,CASQWAGVVNEQFF,TGTGCCAGCCAATGGGCGGGAGTAGTCAATGAGCAGTTCTTC
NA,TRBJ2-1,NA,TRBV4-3,CASSQGTITGEQFF,TGCGCCAGCAGCCAGGGGACCATCACGGGTGAGCAGTTCTTC
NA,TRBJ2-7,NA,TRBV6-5,CASSYGSKQYF,TGTGCCAGCAGTTACGGGTCGAAGCAGTACTTC
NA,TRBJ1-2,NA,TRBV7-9,CASSLVPGWGYTF,TGTGCCAGCAGCTTAGTACCCGGTTGGGGCTACACCTTC
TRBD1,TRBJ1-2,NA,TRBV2,CASSEYRRTGHGYTF,TGTGCCAGCAGTGAATACCGGAGGACAGGGCATGGCTACACCTTC
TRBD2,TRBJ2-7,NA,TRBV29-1,CSVASGHSYEQYF,TGCAGCGTTGCTAGCGGGCACTCCTACGAGCAGTACTTC
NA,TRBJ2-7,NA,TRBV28,CASSLVGHEQYF,TGTGCCAGCAGTTTAGTTGGCCACGAGCAGTACTTC
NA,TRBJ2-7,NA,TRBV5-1,CASSRESSYEQYF,TGCGCCAGCAGTAGGGAAAGCTCCTACGAGCAGTACTTC
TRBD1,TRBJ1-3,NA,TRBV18,CASSPYRDRGSGNTIYF,TGTGCCAGCTCACCATACCGGGACAGGGGTTCTGGAAACACCATATATTTT
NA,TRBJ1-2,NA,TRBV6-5,CASSSTATGYGYTF,TGTGCCAGCAGCTCAACTGCCACGGGGTATGGCTACACCTTC
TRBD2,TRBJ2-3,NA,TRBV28,CASKLGLAGVDTQYF,TGTGCCAGCAAACTGGGGCTAGCGGGCGTTGATACGCAGTATTTT
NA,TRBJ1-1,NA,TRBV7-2,CASSPPDRINTEAFF,TGTGCCAGCAGCCCGCCAGACAGAATCAACACTGAAGCTTTCTTT
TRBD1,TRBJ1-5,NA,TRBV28,CASSLLRRGPTQPQHF,TGTGCCAGCAGTTTATTGCGCAGGGGGCCCACTCAGCCCCAGCATTTT
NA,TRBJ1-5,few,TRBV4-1,CASSQERQGNQPQHF,TGCGCCAGCAGCCAAGAGAGGCAGGGCAATCAGCCCCAGCATTTT
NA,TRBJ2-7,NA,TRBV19,CASSIGQFYEQYF,TGTGCCAGTAGTATAGGTCAATTCTACGAGCAGTACTTC
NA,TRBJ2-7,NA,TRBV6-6,CASSYRDPRIREQYF,TGTGCCAGCAGTTACCGGGACCCAAGGATCCGCGAGCAGTACTTC
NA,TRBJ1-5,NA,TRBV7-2,CASSLWGTNQPQHF,TGTGCCAGCAGCTTGTGGGGCACTAATCAGCCCCAGCATTTT
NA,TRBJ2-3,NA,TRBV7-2,CASSYRGTGEASTDTQYF,TGTGCCAGCAGCTACAGGGGTACGGGAGAAGCTAGCACAGATACGCAGTATTTT
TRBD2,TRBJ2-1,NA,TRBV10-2,CASMGLAGGPGLSYNEQFF,TGCGCCAGCATGGGACTAGCGGGAGGGCCAGGATTATCCTACAATGAGCAGTTCTTC
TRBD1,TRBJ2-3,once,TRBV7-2,CASSLVGQGADTQYF,TGTGCCAGCAGCTTAGTAGGACAGGGAGCAGATACGCAGTATTTT
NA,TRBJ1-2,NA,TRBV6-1,CASVRNFGTDYGYTF,TGTGCCAGCGTCCGAAATTTCGGGACGGACTATGGCTACACCTTC